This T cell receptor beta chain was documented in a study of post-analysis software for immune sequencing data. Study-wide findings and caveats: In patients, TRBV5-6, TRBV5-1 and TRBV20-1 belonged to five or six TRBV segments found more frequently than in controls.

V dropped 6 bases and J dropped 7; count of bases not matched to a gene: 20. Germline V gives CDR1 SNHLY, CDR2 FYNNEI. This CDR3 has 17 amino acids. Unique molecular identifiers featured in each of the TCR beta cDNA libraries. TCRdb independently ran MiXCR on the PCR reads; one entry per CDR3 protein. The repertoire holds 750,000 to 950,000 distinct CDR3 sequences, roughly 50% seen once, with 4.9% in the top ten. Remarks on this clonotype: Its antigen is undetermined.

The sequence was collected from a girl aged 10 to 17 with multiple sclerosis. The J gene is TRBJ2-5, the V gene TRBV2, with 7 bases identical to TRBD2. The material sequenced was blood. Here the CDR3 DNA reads TGTGCCAGCAGCCCGGGACTAACAAACACGTGGGTGGGGACCCAGTACTTC. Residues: CASSPGLTNTWVGTQYF.